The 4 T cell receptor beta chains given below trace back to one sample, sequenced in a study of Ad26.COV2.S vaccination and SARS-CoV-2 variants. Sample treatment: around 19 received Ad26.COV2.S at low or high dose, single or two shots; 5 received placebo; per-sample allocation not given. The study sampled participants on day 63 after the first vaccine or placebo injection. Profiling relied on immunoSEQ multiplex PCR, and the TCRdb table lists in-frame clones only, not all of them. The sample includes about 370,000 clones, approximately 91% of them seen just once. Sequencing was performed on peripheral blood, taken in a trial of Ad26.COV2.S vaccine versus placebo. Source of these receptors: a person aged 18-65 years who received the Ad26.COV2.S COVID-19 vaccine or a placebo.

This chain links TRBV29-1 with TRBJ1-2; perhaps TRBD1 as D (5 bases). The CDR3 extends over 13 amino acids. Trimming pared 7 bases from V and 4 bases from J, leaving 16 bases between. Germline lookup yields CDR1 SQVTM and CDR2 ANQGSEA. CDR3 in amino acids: CSGGGAEGYGYTF. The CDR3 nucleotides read TGCAGCGGGGGTGGGGCTGAGGGCTATGGCTACACCTTC.

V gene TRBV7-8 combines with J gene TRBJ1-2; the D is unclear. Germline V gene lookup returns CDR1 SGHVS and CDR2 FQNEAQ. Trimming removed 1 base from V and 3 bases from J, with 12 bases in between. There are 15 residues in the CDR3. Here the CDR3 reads CASSLVSGDYYGYTF. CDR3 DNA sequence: TGTGCCAGCAGCTTAGTCTCTGGGGATTACTATGGCTACACCTTC.

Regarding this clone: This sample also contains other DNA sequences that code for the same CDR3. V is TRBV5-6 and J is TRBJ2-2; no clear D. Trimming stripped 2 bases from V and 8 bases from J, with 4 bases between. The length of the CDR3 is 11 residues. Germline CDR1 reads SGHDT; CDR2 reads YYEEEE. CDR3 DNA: TGTGCCAGCAGCTTAGCGGGGGAGCTGTTTTTT. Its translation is CASSLAGELFF.

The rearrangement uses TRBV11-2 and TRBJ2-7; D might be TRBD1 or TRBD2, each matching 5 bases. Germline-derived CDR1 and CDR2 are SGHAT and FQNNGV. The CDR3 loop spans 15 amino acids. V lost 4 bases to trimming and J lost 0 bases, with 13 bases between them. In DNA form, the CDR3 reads TGTGCCAGCAGCTACGGGACGGGTGGCTCCTACGAGCAGTACTTC. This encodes CASSYGTGGSYEQYF.